These 4 T cell receptor beta chains originate from one sample sequenced in a study of post-analysis software for immune sequencing data. Findings of the study overall: In patients, about 5 TRBV segments were more frequent than in controls, with TRBV5-6, TRBV5-1 and TRBV20-1 among them.

Each TCR beta cDNA library carried unique molecular identifiers. One entry per CDR3 protein, called by TCRdb with MiXCR from the PCR reads. The sample includes about 540,000 distinct CDR3 sequences, 34% seen only once; the top ten take 4.5% to 7.5%. No cognate antigen is known for these TCRs. What was sequenced was blood. Receptors originate from a girl aged 2-17 years with multiple sclerosis.

The rearrangement links TRBV27 to TRBJ1-5, with D perhaps matching TRBD1 (6 bases). Trimming removed 6 bases at V and 0 bases at J, with 9 bases between. CDR1 is MNHEY and CDR2 is SMNVEV in the germline V gene (reference sequence). The CDR3 runs to 14 residues. CDR3: CASSRGNSNQPQHF. The CDR3 bases are TGTGCCAGCAGCAGGGGTAATAGCAATCAGCCCCAGCATTTT.

This clonotype has just a few counts. This chain uses TRBV7-9 with TRBJ2-5, with D possibly TRBD2 on 6 matching bases. The CDR3 extends over 17 amino acids. Germline V gene data show CDR1 as SEHNR and CDR2 as FQNEAQ (reference sequence). V was pared by 5 bases and J by 2 bases, with 21 bases between. The CDR3 nucleotides are TGTGCCAGCAGCCAGCGGGTGGGCGCGAATGGGCAAGAGACCCAGTACTTC. Protein product: CASSQRVGANGQETQYF.

A few counts support this clonotype. Relative to the germline gene, one junction end is altered; a read error may explain this. The rearrangement uses TRBV6-1 and TRBJ2-7; 9 bases are shared with TRBD2. Germline lookup yields CDR1 MNHNS and CDR2 SASEGT. The CDR3 runs 19 residues. CDR3: CASSALRVPSGAASSEQYF. CDR3 nucleotides: TGTGCCAGCAGTGCCCTCAGGGTCCCTAGCGGGGCGGCATCCTCCGAGCAGTACTTC.

Concerning this clonotype: With a much larger clone just one base away, this may be a read error. The chain recombines TRBV2 with TRBJ2-3; D uncertain. The CDR3 sequence is 11 residues long. Trimming stripped 3 bases from V and 4 bases from J, with 2 bases between. The germline V gene has CDR1 SNHLY and CDR2 FYNNEI. CDR3: CASSDADTQYF. In DNA form, the CDR3 reads TGTGCCAGCAGTGATGCAGATACGCAGTATTTT.